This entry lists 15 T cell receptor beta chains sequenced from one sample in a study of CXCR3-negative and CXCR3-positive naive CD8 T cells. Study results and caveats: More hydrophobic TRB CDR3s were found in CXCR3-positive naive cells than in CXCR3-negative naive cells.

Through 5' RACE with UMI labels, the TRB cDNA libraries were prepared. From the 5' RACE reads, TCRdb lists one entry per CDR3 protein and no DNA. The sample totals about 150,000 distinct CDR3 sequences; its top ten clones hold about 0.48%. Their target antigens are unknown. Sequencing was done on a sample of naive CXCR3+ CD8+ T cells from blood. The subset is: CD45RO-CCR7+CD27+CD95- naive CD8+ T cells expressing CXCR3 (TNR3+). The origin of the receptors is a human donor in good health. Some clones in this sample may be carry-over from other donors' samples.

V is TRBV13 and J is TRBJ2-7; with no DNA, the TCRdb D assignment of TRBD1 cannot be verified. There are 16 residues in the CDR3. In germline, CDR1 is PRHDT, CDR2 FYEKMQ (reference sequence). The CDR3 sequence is CASSPPPGRHSYEQYF. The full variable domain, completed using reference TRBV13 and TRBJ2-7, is AAGVIQSPRHLIKEKRETATLKCYPIPRHDTVYWYQQGPGQDPQFLISFYEKMQSDKGSIPDRFSAQQFSDYHSELNMSSLELGDSALYFCASSPPPGRHSYEQYFGPGTRLTVT.

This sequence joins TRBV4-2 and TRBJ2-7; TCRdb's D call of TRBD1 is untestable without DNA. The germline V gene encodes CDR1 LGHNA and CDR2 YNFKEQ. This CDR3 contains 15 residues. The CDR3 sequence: CASSQDKQGAPEQYF.

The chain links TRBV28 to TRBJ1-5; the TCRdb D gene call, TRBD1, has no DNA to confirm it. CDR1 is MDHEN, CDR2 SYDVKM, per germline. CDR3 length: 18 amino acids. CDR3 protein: CASSPPSPGQGAGQPQHF.

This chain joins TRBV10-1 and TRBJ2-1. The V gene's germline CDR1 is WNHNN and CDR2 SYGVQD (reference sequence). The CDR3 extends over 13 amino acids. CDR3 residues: CASSDPGYNEQFF.

The CDR3 sequence: CASSYSGGALSTDTQYF. This sequence joins TRBV12-3 or TRBV12-4 and TRBJ2-3; without DNA, the TCRdb call of TRBD1 cannot be checked. The CDR3 has 17 residues.

The CDR3 protein is CASSHVLRGESGYGYTF. The chain has TRBV6-6 and TRBJ1-2; TCRdb proposes TRBD1, but this gene call is untestable without DNA. The CDR3 sequence is 17 residues long. Germline V CDR1 and CDR2: MNHNY, SVGAGI (reference sequence).

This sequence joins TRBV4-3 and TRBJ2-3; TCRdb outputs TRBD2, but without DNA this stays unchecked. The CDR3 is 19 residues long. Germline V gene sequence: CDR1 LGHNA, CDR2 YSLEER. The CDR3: CASSQGASGGTSSTDTQYF.

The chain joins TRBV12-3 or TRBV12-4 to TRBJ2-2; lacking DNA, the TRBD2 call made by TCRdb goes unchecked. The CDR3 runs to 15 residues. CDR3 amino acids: CASSLRLVAIGELFF.

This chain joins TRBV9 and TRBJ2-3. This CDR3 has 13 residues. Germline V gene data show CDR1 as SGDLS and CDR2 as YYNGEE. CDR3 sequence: CASSAYTTDTQYF.

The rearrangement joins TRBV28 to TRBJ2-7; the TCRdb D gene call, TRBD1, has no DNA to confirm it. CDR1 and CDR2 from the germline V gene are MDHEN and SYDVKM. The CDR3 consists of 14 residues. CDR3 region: CASREQGDSYEQYF.

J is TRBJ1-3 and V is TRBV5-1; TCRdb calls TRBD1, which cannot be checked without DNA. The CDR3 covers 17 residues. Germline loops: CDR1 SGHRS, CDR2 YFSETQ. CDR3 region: CASSLRTGTFSGNTIYF.

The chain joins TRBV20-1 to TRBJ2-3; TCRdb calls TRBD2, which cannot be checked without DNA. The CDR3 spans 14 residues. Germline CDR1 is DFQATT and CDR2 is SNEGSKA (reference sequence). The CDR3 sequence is CSARDRELVDTQYF.

CDR3 sequence: CSAPQRVSSYEQYF. The gene calls are TRBV20-1 and TRBJ2-7; there is no DNA to check the TCRdb D call of TRBD2. Germline loops: CDR1 DFQATT, CDR2 SNEGSKA (reference sequence). The CDR3 is made up of 14 amino acids.

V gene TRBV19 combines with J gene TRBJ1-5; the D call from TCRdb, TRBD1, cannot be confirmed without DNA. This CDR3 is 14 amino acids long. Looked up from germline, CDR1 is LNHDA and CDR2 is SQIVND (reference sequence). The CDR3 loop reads CASGYQGSNQPQHF.

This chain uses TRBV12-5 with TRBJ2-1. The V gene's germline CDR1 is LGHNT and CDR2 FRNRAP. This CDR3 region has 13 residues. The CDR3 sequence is CASGLGLDNEQFF.